This T cell receptor beta chain was sequenced during a study of cytomegalovirus exposure and HLA in healthy donors. Study findings and constraints: Rarity marked most TCR sequences, yet some public TCRs occurred in many donors. Fewer N-insertions than the approximately 700-donor mean were reportedly shown by an Asian-associated ancestry cluster in a later analysis. Diagnosis of cytomegalovirus status made by the classifier reportedly showed high specificity and sensitivity.

Trimming stripped 6 bases from V and 7 bases from J, with 19 bases between. Germline values: CDR1 SGHTA, CDR2 FQGNSA. The CDR3 runs 15 residues. Primers: 60 Vbeta forward and 13 Jbeta reverse. Sequencing used immunoSEQ multiplex PCR; TCRdb keeps in-frame clones, though not all of them. The sample lists roughly 160,000 clones; 60% to 80% were seen once. As regards this clone: What it recognizes is unknown.

Sequencing was carried out using PBMCs. The TCR was taken from a man aged 50 or older in good health and CMV-seropositive. The chain combines TRBV7-2 with TRBJ2-1; D not resolved. CDR3 amino acids: CASRPSGGGNNEQFF. The CDR3 region has the DNA TGTGCCAGCAGGCCCAGTGGCGGTGGCAATAATGAGCAGTTCTTC. The full variable domain, its missing parts supplied by reference TRBV7-2 and TRBJ2-1, is GAGVSQSPSNKVTEKGKDVELRCDPISGHTALYWYRQSLGQGLEFLIYFQGNSAPDKSGLPSDRFSAERTGGSVSTLTIQRTQQEDSAVYLCASRPSGGGNNEQFFGPGTRLTVL.